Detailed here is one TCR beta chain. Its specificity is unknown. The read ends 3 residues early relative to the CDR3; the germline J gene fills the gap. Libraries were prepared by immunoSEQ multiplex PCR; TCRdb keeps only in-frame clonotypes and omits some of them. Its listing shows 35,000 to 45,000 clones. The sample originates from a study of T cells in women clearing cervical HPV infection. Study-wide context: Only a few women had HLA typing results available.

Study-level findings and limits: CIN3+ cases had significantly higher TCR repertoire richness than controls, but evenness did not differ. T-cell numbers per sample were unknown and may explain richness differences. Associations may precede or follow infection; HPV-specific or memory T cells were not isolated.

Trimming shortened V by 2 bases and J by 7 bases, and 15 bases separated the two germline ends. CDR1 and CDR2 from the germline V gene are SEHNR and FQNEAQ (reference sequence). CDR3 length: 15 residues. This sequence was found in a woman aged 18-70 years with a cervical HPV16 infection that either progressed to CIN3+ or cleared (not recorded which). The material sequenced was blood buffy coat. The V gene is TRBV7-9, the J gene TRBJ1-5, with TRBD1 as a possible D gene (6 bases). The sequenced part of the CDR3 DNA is TGTGCCAGCAGCTTATCCACAGGGAGAGGGCAGCCC. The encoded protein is CASSLSTGRGQP. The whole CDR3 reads CASSLSTGRGQPQHF.